The rows below give T cell receptor beta chains drawn from one sample of a study of blood T cell repertoires in COVID-19. TCRdb's table, derived via immunoSEQ multiplex PCR, lists solely in-frame clones and lacks some. The repertoire has approximately 110,000 clones, around four fifths of them found once; the top ten carry 7.9%. The source material was peripheral blood. The receptors shown here come from a man in his 70s with acute or convalescent COVID-19. The CDR3 runs from the conserved cysteine through the conserved F or W. Fields, in order: D gene, V gene, J gene, CDR3 protein. A D gene is named only where the DNA matches it firmly.

>TRBD2|TRBV30|TRBJ2-5
CAWSVSWEGTQYF
>TRBD1|TRBV5-1|TRBJ1-1
CASSLEGQLNTEAFF
>TRBD1|TRBV2|TRBJ1-2
CASSEIGQGAGDYGYTF
>TRBD1|TRBV18|TRBJ2-5
CASSRGQEETQYF
>TRBD1|TRBV30|TRBJ1-2
CAGQTAGGNGYTF
>.|TRBV28|TRBJ1-1
CASFRRDETEAFF
>.|TRBV10-3|TRBJ1-1
CAISDRVRGNTEAFF
>TRBD1|TRBV19|TRBJ2-7
CASSIQTGGPYEQYF
>.|TRBV6-4|TRBJ1-4
CASSEDRRRRNNEKLFF
>TRBD1|TRBV10-3|TRBJ1-1
CASLPGQQNTEAFF
>.|TRBV5-1|TRBJ2-6
CASSLTTRGPGANVLTF
>.|TRBV5-6|TRBJ2-7
CASSFLAGLEQYF
>TRBD1|TRBV6-5|TRBJ1-1
CASSKGQLNTEAFF
>TRBD2|TRBV29-1|TRBJ2-1
CSVVRLAGEQFF
>TRBD1|TRBV27|TRBJ1-5
CASSLGTESNQPQHF
>TRBD1|TRBV10-2|TRBJ1-2
CASSGGSKNYGYTF